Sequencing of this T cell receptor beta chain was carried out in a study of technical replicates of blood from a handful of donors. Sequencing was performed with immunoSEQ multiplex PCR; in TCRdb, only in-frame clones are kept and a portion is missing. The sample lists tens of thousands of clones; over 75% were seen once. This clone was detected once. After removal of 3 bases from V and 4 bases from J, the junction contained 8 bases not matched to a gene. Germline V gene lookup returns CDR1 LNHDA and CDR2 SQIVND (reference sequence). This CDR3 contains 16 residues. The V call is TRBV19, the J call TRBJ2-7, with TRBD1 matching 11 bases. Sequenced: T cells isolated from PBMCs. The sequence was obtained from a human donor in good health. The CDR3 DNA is TGTGCCAGTAGTATTGCTGTTGGGACAGGGGGTTACGAGCAGTACTTC. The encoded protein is CASSIAVGTGGYEQYF.